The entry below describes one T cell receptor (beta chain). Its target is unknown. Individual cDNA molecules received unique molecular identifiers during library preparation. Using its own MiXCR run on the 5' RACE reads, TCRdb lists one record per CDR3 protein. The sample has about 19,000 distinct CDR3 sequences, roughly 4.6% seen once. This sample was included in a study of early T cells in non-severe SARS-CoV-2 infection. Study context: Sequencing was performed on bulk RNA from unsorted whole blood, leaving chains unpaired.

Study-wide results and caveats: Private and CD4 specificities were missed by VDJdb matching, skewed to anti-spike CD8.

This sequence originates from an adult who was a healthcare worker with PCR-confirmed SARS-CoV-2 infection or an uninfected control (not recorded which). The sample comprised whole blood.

CDR3 sequence (DNA): TGCGCCAGCAGCTTGGGGGGCAGCTTCACCGGGGAGCTGTTTTTT. Translation gives CASSLGGSFTGELFF. The chain employs TRBV5-1 and TRBJ2-2; D possibly corresponds to TRBD1 (5 bases). There are 15 residues in the CDR3. The germline V gene has CDR1 SGHRS and CDR2 YFSETQ. Trimming took 0 bases from V and 4 from J, leaving 10 bases between them.